Described below is a single TCR beta chain sequence and its context. Its antigen is not yet known. No qualities accompany the bases; no much larger clone lies one base away. V loses 0 bases, J loses 1 base, and the germline ends lie 13 bases apart. From a lookup of the germline V gene, CDR1 and CDR2 are SGDLS and YYNGEE. Including cysteine and phenylalanine, the CDR3 has 16 amino acids. The kept DNA is CDR3 alone, 48 bases in frame from the first base. The label giving this sample's time point can be read as: baseline before first vaccination. Vaccinee samples came from UK trials COV001 and COV002, including a single-blind randomized controlled phase 2/3 trial of AZD1222 (ChAdOx1 nCoV-19) in healthy adults. Trial participant PBMC samples were collected at day 0 and day 28 after the second dose for TCRbeta chain sequencing. The data were obtained in a study of T cell responses to AZD1222 COVID-19 vaccine (dated by TCRdb to about 2021). Study-wide context: AZD1222 recipients given second doses at about 4 weeks or at about 12 weeks were pooled, since spike-specific TCR depth and breadth were not found to differ between the two schedules. Trial participants were enrolled into age subgroups of 18-55, 56-69 and 70-plus years, which contained roughly 140, 27 and 60 TCR-sequenced participants, respectively. TCR sequencing covered about 230 trial participants: 200 to 220 given two doses of AZD1222 and 26 given two doses of MenACWY control vaccine. On the study overall, not on this receptor specifically: In the small 56-69-year group, the increase in depth fell short of significance, most likely because of low power. Reportedly, close to half of the unique spike-specific TCRs recognized epitopes lying outside the regions that are mutated in the B.1.351 and B.1.1.7 variants. No day 14 peak-response samples were available, so repertoires were characterized only after the peak T cell response. Most participants were white British and females outnumbered males, and the authors suggested that clonal diversity may have been underestimated. After two AZD1222 doses, both the breadth and the depth of spike-specific TCRs were significantly higher than at day 0 and than in MenACWY recipients. Conclusions about previously exposed vaccinees were limited because only a handful of AZD1222 recipients were SARS-CoV-2 seropositive at baseline. The vaccine-associated CD4 TCRs covered the entire spike protein, and the dominant responses fell in regions 160-218 and 743-854.

The CDR3 regions of human TCRbeta chains were subjected to immunosequencing. Processing in the source paper ran as follows. Repertoire TCRs were checked for matches against a reference library of SARS-CoV-2-specific TCRs that had been generated using the MIRA antigen-specificity platform. Breadth was defined as the fraction of unique TCRs that were SARS-CoV-2-associated, and depth was defined as the fraction of total T cells that were SARS-CoV-2-associated. Each spike-specific TCR was assigned to its reactive spike region and to a CD4 or CD8 class using the MIRA data. Log10-transformed breadth and depth values were compared by one-way ANOVA with Sidak's multiple comparisons tests. TCRdb took this table from immuneACCESS and kept in-frame rearrangements with V and J called. Such tables lack part of the clones; where checked against another copy, unresolved V genes explain under half of the gap, and the rest is unexplained. Clonal size and the V and J genes are those of that table, whereas D and trimming came from the DNA. The sample table contains tens of thousands of clones; only one count was recorded for about 85% of them. Over 20% of the sample is taken by the ten largest.

The sequence derives from an adult in good health. The starting material was peripheral blood, obtained on day 0 of AZD1222 vaccination. The chain joins TRBV9 to TRBJ1-1; the best D guess is TRBD1, with 5 bases matching. The CDR3 reads CASSVGFETENTEAFF. The sequence in DNA is TGTGCCAGCAGCGTAGGTTTCGAGACAGAGAACACTGAAGCTTTCTTT.